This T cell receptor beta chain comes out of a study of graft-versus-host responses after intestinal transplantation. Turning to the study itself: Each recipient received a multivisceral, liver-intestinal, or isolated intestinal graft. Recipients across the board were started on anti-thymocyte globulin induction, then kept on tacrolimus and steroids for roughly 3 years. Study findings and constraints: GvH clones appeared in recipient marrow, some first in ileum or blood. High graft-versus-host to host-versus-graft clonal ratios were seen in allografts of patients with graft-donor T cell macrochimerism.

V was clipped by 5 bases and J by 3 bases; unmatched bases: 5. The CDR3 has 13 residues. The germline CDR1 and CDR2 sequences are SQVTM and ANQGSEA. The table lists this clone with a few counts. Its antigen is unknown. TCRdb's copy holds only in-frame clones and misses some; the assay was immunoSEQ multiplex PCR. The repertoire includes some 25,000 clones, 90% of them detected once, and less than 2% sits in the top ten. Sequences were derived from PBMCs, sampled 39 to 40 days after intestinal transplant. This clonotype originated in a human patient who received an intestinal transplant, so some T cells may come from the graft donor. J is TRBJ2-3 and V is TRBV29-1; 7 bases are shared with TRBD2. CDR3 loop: CSVLGGRTDTQYF. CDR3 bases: TGCAGCGTTCTCGGCGGGAGAACAGATACGCAGTATTTT.